This T cell receptor beta chain was documented in a study of OX40 agonist ivuxolimab in advanced cancers. Study details: The patients received ivuxolimab by intravenous route every 2 weeks at 0.01 to 10 mg/kg.

This clone was observed once. What it binds is unknown. Findings and caveats of the study: At doses 0.1 to 3.0 mg/kg, CD4+ and CD8+ clones expanded.

Sequencing was performed with immunoSEQ multiplex PCR; in TCRdb, only in-frame clones are kept and a portion is missing. The sample yields about 49,000 clones, more than 70% seen once. Trimming at V came to 0 bases and at J to 3 bases, leaving 3 bases not matched to a gene. Germline CDR1 SGHRS, CDR2 YFSETQ. The CDR3 consists of 15 residues. The material was CD4+ or CD8+ T cells sorted from blood, obtained in a trial of the OX40 agonist ivuxolimab. The chain employs TRBV5-1 and TRBJ2-1; 7 bases map to TRBD1. This receptor was obtained from an adult with an advanced solid tumor such as melanoma, head and neck, liver or kidney cancer. CDR3 nucleotides: TGCGCCAGCAGCTTGGGTGACAGGGTCTACAATGAGCAGTTCTTC. Translation: CASSLGDRVYNEQFF.